This is a list of T cell receptor beta chains from one sample in a study of T cell repertoires in cytomegalovirus infection. No antigen has been identified for these receptors. TCRdb reanalysed the reads using MiXCR and keeps one entry per CDR3 protein. The table lists just over 450,000 distinct CDR3 sequences, more than 40% of them singletons. The specimen comprised cultured PBMCs, sampled from culture after CMV antigen stimulation. The origin of the receptors is a human donor in good health (CMV status not recorded). Some clones in this sample may be carry-over from other donors' samples. The CDR3 runs from the conserved cysteine through the conserved F or W. The D gene is left open where the match is weak. The listing skips clone size in some rows; elsewhere it reads once, few, many or a size class.

J gene: TRBJ1-1
V gene: TRBV7-2
clone size: few
D gene: NA
CDR3 protein: CASSYDPGEGVGFF
CDR3 DNA: TGTGCCAGCAGCTATGATCCTGGGGAAGGGGTCGGTTTCTTT

J gene: TRBJ2-1
V gene: TRBV28
clone size: NA
D gene: TRBD2
CDR3 protein: CAALAGVRISYNEQFF
CDR3 DNA: TGTGCCGCCCTCGCGGGGGTGAGGATCTCCTACAATGAGCAGTTCTTC

J gene: TRBJ2-7
V gene: TRBV7-9
clone size: NA
D gene: TRBD1
CDR3 protein: CASNGDRTLSTYEQYF
CDR3 DNA: TGTGCCAGCAACGGGGACAGGACTTTATCAACCTACGAGCAGTACTTC

J gene: TRBJ2-3
V gene: TRBV29-1
clone size: few
D gene: NA
CDR3 protein: CSVPPGPPAPVNTQYF
CDR3 DNA: TGCAGCGTCCCCCCGGGCCCCCCAGCGCCCGTGAATACGCAGTATTTT

J gene: TRBJ2-1
V gene: TRBV5-5
clone size: few
D gene: NA
CDR3 protein: CASIQRGEQFF
CDR3 DNA: TGTGCCAGCATCCAAAGGGGTGAGCAGTTCTTC

J gene: TRBJ2-1
V gene: TRBV7-2
clone size: many
D gene: NA
CDR3 protein: CASSSTNEQFF
CDR3 DNA: TGTGCCAGCAGCTCTACCAATGAGCAGTTCTTC

J gene: TRBJ1-4
V gene: TRBV12-3/TRBV12-4
clone size: NA
D gene: NA
CDR3 protein: CASSPIQGLGEKLFF
CDR3 DNA: TGTGCCAGCAGCCCCATTCAGGGGTTAGGCGAAAAACTGTTTTTT

J gene: TRBJ1-6
V gene: TRBV27
clone size: few
D gene: TRBD1
CDR3 protein: CASTPGQNNSPLHF
CDR3 DNA: TGTGCCAGCACACCGGGACAGAATAATTCACCCCTCCACTTT

J gene: TRBJ1-1
V gene: TRBV14
clone size: NA
D gene: NA
CDR3 protein: CASSSPGTVNTEAFF
CDR3 DNA: TGTGCCAGCAGCTCCCCCGGGACGGTGAACACTGAAGCTTTCTTT

J gene: TRBJ1-1
V gene: TRBV2
clone size: NA
D gene: TRBD1
CDR3 protein: CASIRGYTEAFF
CDR3 DNA: TGTGCCAGCATCAGGGGGTACACTGAAGCTTTCTTT

J gene: TRBJ2-5
V gene: TRBV29-1
clone size: few
D gene: TRBD2
CDR3 protein: CSPEKGPKGGTSHAETQYF
CDR3 DNA: TGCAGCCCGGAAAAGGGCCCTAAGGGCGGGACTAGCCACGCAGAGACCCAGTACTTC

J gene: TRBJ2-5
V gene: TRBV20-1
clone size: NA
D gene: NA
CDR3 protein: CSARDWGSRETQYF
CDR3 DNA: TGCAGTGCTAGAGATTGGGGGAGTAGGGAGACCCAGTACTTC

J gene: TRBJ1-2
V gene: TRBV2
clone size: NA
D gene: NA
CDR3 protein: CASSERRESYGYTF
CDR3 DNA: TGTGCCAGCAGTGAACGTCGGGAGAGCTATGGCTACACCTTC

J gene: TRBJ2-3
V gene: TRBV7-2
clone size: many
D gene: NA
CDR3 protein: CASSFLPGRTDTQYF
CDR3 DNA: TGTGCCAGCAGCTTCTTGCCAGGGCGCACAGATACGCAGTATTTT

J gene: TRBJ1-5
V gene: TRBV7-2
clone size: many
D gene: NA
CDR3 protein: CASSLGGTPYQPQHF
CDR3 DNA: TGTGCCAGCAGCTTAGGGGGGACACCTTATCAGCCCCAGCATTTT

J gene: TRBJ1-1
V gene: TRBV5-1
clone size: NA
D gene: TRBD1
CDR3 protein: CASSHPWGQGVGNTEAFF
CDR3 DNA: TGCGCCAGCAGCCACCCCTGGGGACAGGGCGTCGGGAACACTGAAGCTTTCTTT

J gene: TRBJ2-5
V gene: TRBV6-8
clone size: NA
D gene: TRBD1
CDR3 protein: CASSRPGTGDQETQYF
CDR3 DNA: TGTGCCAGCAGCCGCCCGGGGACAGGAGACCAAGAGACCCAGTACTTC

J gene: TRBJ2-3
V gene: TRBV30
clone size: many
D gene: NA
CDR3 protein: CACLRDSTDTQYF
CDR3 DNA: TGTGCCTGCCTTCGGGACAGCACAGATACGCAGTATTTT

J gene: TRBJ1-1
V gene: TRBV7-6
clone size: few
D gene: NA
CDR3 protein: CASSLHPTEAFF
CDR3 DNA: TGTGCCAGCAGCTTACACCCCACTGAAGCTTTCTTT

J gene: TRBJ1-3
V gene: TRBV4-1
clone size: NA
D gene: NA
CDR3 protein: CASSPVLGPQGNTIYF
CDR3 DNA: TGCGCCAGCAGCCCCGTCCTTGGGCCGCAAGGAAACACCATATATTTT

J gene: TRBJ2-4
V gene: TRBV7-2
clone size: NA
D gene: NA
CDR3 protein: CASSWTGRASKNIQYF
CDR3 DNA: TGTGCCAGCAGCTGGACAGGGAGGGCATCCAAAAACATTCAGTACTTC

J gene: TRBJ1-2
V gene: TRBV7-8
clone size: few
D gene: NA
CDR3 protein: CASSRGMQGYTF
CDR3 DNA: TGTGCCAGCAGCCGAGGAATGCAGGGCTACACCTTC

J gene: TRBJ2-6
V gene: TRBV5-1
clone size: NA
D gene: NA
CDR3 protein: CASSLEAAGTGANVLTF
CDR3 DNA: TGCGCCAGCAGCTTGGAAGCAGCAGGGACTGGGGCCAACGTCCTGACTTTC

J gene: TRBJ1-4
V gene: TRBV7-9
clone size: NA
D gene: NA
CDR3 protein: CASSLGTSANEKLFF
CDR3 DNA: TGTGCCAGCAGCTTAGGGACGAGTGCTAATGAAAAACTGTTTTTT

J gene: TRBJ2-1
V gene: TRBV11-2
clone size: NA
D gene: TRBD2
CDR3 protein: CASSSLTSGSRSDNEQFF
CDR3 DNA: TGTGCCAGCAGCTCCCTGACTAGCGGGAGCCGGAGTGACAATGAGCAGTTCTTC

J gene: TRBJ2-3
V gene: TRBV7-2
clone size: many
D gene: NA
CDR3 protein: CASSLYGGATDTQYF
CDR3 DNA: TGTGCCAGCAGCTTATATGGGGGGGCTACAGATACGCAGTATTTT